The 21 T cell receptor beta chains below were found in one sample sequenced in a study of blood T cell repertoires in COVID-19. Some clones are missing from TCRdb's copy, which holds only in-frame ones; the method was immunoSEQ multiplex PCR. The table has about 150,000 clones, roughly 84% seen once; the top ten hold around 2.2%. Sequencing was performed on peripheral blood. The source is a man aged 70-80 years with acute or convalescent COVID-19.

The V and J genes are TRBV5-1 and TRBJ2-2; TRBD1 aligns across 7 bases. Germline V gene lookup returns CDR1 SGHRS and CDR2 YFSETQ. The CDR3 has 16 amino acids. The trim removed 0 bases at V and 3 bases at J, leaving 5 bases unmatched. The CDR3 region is CASSLGPGGDTGELFF. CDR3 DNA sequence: TGCGCCAGCAGCTTGGGGCCAGGGGGAGACACCGGGGAGCTGTTTTTT.

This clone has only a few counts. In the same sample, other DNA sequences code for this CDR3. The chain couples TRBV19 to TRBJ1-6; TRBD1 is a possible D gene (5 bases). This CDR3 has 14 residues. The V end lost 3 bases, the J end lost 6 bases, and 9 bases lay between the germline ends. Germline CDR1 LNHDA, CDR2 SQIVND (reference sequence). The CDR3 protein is CASSMGLINSPLHF. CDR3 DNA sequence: TGTGCCAGTAGTATGGGACTAATTAATTCACCCCTCCACTTT.

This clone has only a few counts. The CDR3 sequence: CAWSAGYNQPQHF. DNA for the CDR3: TGTGCCTGGAGTGCAGGGTACAATCAGCCCCAGCATTTT. The chain uses TRBV30 and TRBJ1-5; the D gene is possibly TRBD1 (5 bases). Germline V lookup: CDR1 GTSNPN, CDR2 SVGIG (reference sequence). Trimming shortened V by 1 base and J by 3 bases, and 7 bases separated the two germline ends. The CDR3 covers 13 residues.

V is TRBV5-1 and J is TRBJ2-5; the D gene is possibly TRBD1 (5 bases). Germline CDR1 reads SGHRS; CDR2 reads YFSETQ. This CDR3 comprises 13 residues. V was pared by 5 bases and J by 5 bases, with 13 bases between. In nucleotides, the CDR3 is TGCGCCAGCAGAAAGGACACGAGGGAGACCCAGTACTTC. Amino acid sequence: CASRKDTRETQYF.

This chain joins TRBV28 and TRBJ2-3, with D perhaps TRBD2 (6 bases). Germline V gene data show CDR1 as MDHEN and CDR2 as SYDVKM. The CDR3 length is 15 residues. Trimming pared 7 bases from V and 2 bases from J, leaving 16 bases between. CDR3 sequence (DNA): TGTGCCAGCAAGGGAGGCGGGGAGAACACAGATACGCAGTATTTT. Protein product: CASKGGGENTDTQYF.

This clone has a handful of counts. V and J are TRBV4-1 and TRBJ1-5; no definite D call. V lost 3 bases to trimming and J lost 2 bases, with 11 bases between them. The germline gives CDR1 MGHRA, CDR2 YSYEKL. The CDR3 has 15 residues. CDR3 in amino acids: CASSQRTGGNQPQHF. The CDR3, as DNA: TGCGCCAGCAGCCAGAGGACTGGTGGCAATCAGCCCCAGCATTTT.

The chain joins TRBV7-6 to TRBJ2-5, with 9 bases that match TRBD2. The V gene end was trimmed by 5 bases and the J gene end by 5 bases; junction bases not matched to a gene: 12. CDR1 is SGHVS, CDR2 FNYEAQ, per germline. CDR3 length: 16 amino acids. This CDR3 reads CASSRGLAMIGETQYF. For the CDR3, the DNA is TGTGCCAGCAGCCGGGGACTAGCCATGATAGGGGAGACCCAGTACTTC.

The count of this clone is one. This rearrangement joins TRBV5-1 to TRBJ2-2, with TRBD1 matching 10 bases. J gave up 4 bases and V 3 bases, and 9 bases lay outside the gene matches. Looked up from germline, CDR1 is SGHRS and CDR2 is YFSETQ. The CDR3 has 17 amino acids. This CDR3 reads CASSSGRWTGGTGELFF. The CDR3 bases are TGCGCCAGCAGCTCTGGGCGATGGACAGGGGGCACCGGGGAGCTGTTTTTT.

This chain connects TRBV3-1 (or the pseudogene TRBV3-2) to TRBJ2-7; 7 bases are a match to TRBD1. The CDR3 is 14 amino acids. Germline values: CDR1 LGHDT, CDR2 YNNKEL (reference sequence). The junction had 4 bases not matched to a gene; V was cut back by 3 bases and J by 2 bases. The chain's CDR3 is CASSQFTGAYEQYF. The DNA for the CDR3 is TGTGCCAGCAGCCAGTTTACAGGGGCCTACGAGCAGTACTTC.

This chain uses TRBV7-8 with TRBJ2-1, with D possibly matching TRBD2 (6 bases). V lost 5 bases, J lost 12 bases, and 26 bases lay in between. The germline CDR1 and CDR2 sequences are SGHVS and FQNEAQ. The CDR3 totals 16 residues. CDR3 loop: CASSTQTGTPQGRQFF. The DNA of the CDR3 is TGTGCCAGCAGCACCCAAACCGGGACTCCCCAAGGGCGGCAGTTCTTC.

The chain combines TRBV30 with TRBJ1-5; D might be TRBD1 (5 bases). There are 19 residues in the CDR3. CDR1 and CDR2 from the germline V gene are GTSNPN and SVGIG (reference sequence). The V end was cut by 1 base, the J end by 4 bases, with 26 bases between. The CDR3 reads CAWSAFGQGRGRGNQPQHF. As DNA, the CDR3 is TGTGCCTGGAGTGCGTTTGGGCAGGGAAGAGGACGGGGGAATCAGCCCCAGCATTTT.

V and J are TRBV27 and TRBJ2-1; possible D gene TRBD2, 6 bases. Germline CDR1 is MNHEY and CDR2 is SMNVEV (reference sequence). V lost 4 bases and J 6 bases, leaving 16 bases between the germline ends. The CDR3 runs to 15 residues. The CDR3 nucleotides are TGTGCCAGCAGTTCCACCGGGACTGCTATCAATGAGCAGTTCTTC. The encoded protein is CASSSTGTAINEQFF.

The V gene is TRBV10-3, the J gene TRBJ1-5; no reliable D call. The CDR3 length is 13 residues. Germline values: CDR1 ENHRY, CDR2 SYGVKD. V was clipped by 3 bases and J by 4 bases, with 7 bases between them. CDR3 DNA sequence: TGTGCCATCAGTGAAGACAATAATCAGCCCCAGCATTTT. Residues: CAISEDNNQPQHF.

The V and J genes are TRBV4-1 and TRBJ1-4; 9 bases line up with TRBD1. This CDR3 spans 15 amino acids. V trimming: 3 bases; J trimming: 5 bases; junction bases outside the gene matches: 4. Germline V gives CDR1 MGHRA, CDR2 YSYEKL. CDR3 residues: CASSQGTGTNEKLFF. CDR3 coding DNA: TGCGCCAGCAGCCAGGGGACAGGGACAAATGAAAAACTGTTTTTT.

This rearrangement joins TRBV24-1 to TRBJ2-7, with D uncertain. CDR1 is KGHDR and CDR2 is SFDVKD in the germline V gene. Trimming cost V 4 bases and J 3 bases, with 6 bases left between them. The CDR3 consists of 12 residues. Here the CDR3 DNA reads TGTGCCACCAGTGACTCGAGCTACGAGCAGTACTTC. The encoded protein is CATSDSSYEQYF.

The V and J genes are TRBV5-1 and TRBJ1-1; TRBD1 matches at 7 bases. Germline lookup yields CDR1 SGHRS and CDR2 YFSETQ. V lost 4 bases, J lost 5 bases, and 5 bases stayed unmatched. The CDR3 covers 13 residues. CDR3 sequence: CASSLQGLTEAFF. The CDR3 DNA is TGCGCCAGCAGCCTACAGGGGCTAACTGAAGCTTTCTTT.

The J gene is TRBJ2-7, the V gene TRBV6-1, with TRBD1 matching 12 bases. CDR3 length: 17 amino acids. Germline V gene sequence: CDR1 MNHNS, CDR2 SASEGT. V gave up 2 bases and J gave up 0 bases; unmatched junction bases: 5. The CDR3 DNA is TGTGCCAGCAGTGAATGGGGACAGGGGGCAATCTCCTACGAGCAGTACTTC. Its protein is CASSEWGQGAISYEQYF.

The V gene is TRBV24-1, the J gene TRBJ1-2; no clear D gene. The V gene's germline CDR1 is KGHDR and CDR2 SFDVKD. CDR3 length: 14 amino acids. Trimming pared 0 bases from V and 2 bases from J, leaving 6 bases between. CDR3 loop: CATSDLVRNYGYTF. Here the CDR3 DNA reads TGTGCCACCAGTGATTTGGTCAGAAACTATGGCTACACCTTC.

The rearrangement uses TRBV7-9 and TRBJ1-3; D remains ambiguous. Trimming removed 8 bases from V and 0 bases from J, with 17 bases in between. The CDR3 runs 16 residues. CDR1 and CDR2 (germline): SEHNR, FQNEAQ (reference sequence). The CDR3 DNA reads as TGTGCCAGCGGGCGAGTGAGCAGCCTCTCTGGAAACACCATATATTTT. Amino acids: CASGRVSSLSGNTIYF.

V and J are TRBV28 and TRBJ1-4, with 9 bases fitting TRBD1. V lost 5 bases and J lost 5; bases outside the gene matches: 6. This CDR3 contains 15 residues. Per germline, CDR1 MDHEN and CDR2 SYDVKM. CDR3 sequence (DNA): TGTGCCAGCAGTCCCCGGGACAGGGAGAATGAAAAACTGTTTTTT. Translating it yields CASSPRDRENEKLFF.

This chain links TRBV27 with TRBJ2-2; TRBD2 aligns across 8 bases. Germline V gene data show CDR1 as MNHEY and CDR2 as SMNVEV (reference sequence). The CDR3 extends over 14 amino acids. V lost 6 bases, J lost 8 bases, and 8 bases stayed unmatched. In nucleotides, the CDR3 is TGTGCCAGCAGCCCCCGACTAGCGTCGGGGGAGCTGTTTTTT. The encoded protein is CASSPRLASGELFF.